Listed here are 23 T cell receptor beta chains from one sample, sequenced in a study of blood T cell repertoires in COVID-19. Sequencing used immunoSEQ multiplex PCR; TCRdb keeps in-frame clones, though not all of them. The table has under 200,000 clones, about 80% seen once. The sequenced sample was peripheral blood. The receptors shown here come from a man in his fifties or sixties with acute or convalescent COVID-19.

The chain joins TRBV13 to TRBJ2-1, with TRBD2 as a possible D gene (6 bases). V lost 0 bases and J 8 bases, leaving 11 bases between the germline ends. The CDR3 sequence is 14 residues long. CDR1 is PRHDT, CDR2 FYEKMQ, per germline (reference sequence). CDR3 amino acids: CASSLGLRLDEQFF. The CDR3 DNA reads TGTGCCAGCAGCTTAGGCCTAAGACTAGATGAGCAGTTCTTC.

J is TRBJ1-2 and V is TRBV12-3 or TRBV12-4, with D unclear. V shed 8 bases and J shed 0 bases, with 4 bases lying between them. This CDR3 spans 11 amino acids. The CDR3 protein is CASGANYGYTF. The DNA of the CDR3 is TGTGCCAGCGGAGCTAACTATGGCTACACCTTC.

This chain connects TRBV27 to TRBJ2-1, with 10 bases that match TRBD2. The CDR3 sequence is 15 residues long. Trimming at V came to 2 bases and at J to 9 bases, leaving 7 bases not matched to a gene. CDR1 and CDR2 from the germline V gene are MNHEY and SMNVEV (reference sequence). In nucleotides, the CDR3 is TGTGCCAGCAGTTTAACAGCGGGAGGGCTTACTGAGCAGTTCTTC. It yields the protein CASSLTAGGLTEQFF.

This clone was seen a single time. The rearrangement uses TRBV11-2 and TRBJ2-1; D is possibly TRBD1 (6 bases). Germline CDR1 reads SGHAT; CDR2 reads FQNNGV. V was trimmed by 1 base and J by 4 bases, leaving 11 bases between them. This CDR3 contains 15 residues. CDR3 in amino acids: CASSLGGGSYNEQFF. The CDR3, as DNA: TGTGCCAGCAGCTTAGGAGGGGGAAGTTACAATGAGCAGTTCTTC.

The chain links TRBV5-6 to TRBJ1-5; D ambiguous. Germline V gives CDR1 SGHDT, CDR2 YYEEEE. The CDR3 has 13 residues. Trimming shortened V by 0 bases and J by 7 bases, and 8 bases separated the two germline ends. The CDR3 loop is CASSLAAGQPQHF. Here the CDR3 DNA reads TGTGCCAGCAGCTTGGCCGCGGGGCAGCCCCAGCATTTT.

The rearrangement joins TRBV4-3 to TRBJ2-3; 15 bases fit TRBD2. V lost 3 bases to trimming and J lost 4 bases; unmatched junction nucleotides: 14. CDR1 is LGHNA and CDR2 is YSLEER in the germline V gene. The CDR3 is 20 residues long. CDR3 nucleotides: TGCGCCAGCAGCCAGGAATTACCTGGACTAGCGGGGGGGCATCCAGATACGCAGTATTTT. Protein product: CASSQELPGLAGGHPDTQYF.

The V gene is TRBV3-1 (or the pseudogene TRBV3-2), the J gene TRBJ2-2; 7 nucleotides agree with TRBD1. Germline V gives CDR1 LGHDT, CDR2 YNNKEL (reference sequence). V was clipped by 1 base and J by 4 bases; unmatched bases: 3. The CDR3 contains 15 residues. CDR3 DNA sequence: TGTGCCAGCAGCCAAGGTACAGGGGTCACCGGGGAGCTGTTTTTT. It translates to CASSQGTGVTGELFF.

This chain joins TRBV6-4 and TRBJ2-3, with D perhaps matching TRBD2 (6 bases). V dropped 4 bases and J dropped 0 bases, with 11 bases sitting between them. CDR3 length: 15 residues. CDR1 is MRHNA, CDR2 SNTAGT, per germline. The CDR3 nucleotides read TGTGCCAGCAGTGCCGAGGGAGGTAGCACAGATACGCAGTATTTT. Translating it yields CASSAEGGSTDTQYF.

This chain's CDR3 is CASSVQGVSGNTIYF. The CDR3 DNA sequence: TGTGCCAGCAGCGTTCAGGGGGTCTCTGGAAACACCATATATTTT. The chain joins TRBV9 to TRBJ1-3, with TRBD1 identical over 7 bases. This CDR3 is built from 15 residues. The V and J ends lost 2 bases and 0 bases, in that order; junction bases with no gene match: 2. CDR1 and CDR2 (germline): SGDLS, YYNGEE.

Points on this clone: Other DNA sequences within the sample encode an identical CDR3. V is TRBV3-1 (or the pseudogene TRBV3-2) and J is TRBJ2-1; 8 bases fit TRBD2. J was trimmed by 2 bases and V by 4 bases; bases with no gene match: 4. Germline CDR1 reads LGHDT; CDR2 reads YNNKEL (reference sequence). The CDR3 runs to 15 residues. Written as DNA, the CDR3 is TGTGCCAGCAGCCCGGGGGGGCTTGCCTACAATGAGCAGTTCTTC. Protein: CASSPGGLAYNEQFF.

The rearrangement joins TRBV6-5 to TRBJ1-3; 8 bases are shared with TRBD1. The V gene's germline CDR1 is MNHEY and CDR2 SVGAGI. This CDR3 is built from 14 residues. V gave up 5 bases and J gave up 4 bases; unmatched junction bases: 4. DNA for the CDR3: TGTGCCAGCAGTCGGACAGGGTTCGGAAACACCATATATTTT. Amino acid sequence: CASSRTGFGNTIYF.

The chain is built from TRBV19 and TRBJ1-4, with 11 bases identical to TRBD1. There are 15 residues in the CDR3. The germline V gene has CDR1 LNHDA and CDR2 SQIVND (reference sequence). J gave up 8 bases and V 5 bases, and 7 bases lay outside the gene matches. The CDR3 spells CASSLGQGAGEKLFF. The CDR3 DNA reads TGTGCCAGTAGTCTCGGACAGGGGGCTGGAGAAAAACTGTTTTTT. The full variable domain, completed using reference TRBV19 and TRBJ1-4, is DGGITQSPKYLFRKEGQNVTLSCEQNLNHDAMYWYRQDPGQGLRLIYYSQIVNDFQKGDIAEGYSVSREKKESFPLTVTSAQKNPTAFYLCASSLGQGAGEKLFFGSGTQLSVL.

The chain employs TRBV6-6 and TRBJ1-5, with D uncertain. The CDR3 spans 14 residues. Germline values: CDR1 MNHNY, CDR2 SVGAGI (reference sequence). V lost 0 bases and J 4 bases, leaving 7 bases between the germline ends. The CDR3 reads CASSYSGGNQPQHF. The CDR3 nucleotides are TGTGCCAGCAGTTACTCGGGCGGGAATCAGCCCCAGCATTTT.

The rearrangement joins TRBV6-1 to TRBJ1-1; no reliable D call. V lost 2 bases to trimming and J lost 5 bases, with 9 bases between them. The CDR3 contains 13 residues. CDR1 is MNHNS, CDR2 SASEGT, per germline. CDR3 sequence (DNA): TGTGCCAGCAGTGAACCGGGAGGGACTGAAGCTTTCTTT. Encoded protein: CASSEPGGTEAFF.

This clone was observed a handful of times. The J gene is TRBJ2-1, the V gene TRBV19; 11 bases map to TRBD2. The CDR3 covers 14 residues. In germline, CDR1 is LNHDA, CDR2 SQIVND (reference sequence). The ends lost 5 bases at V and 8 bases at J; junction bases unmatched: 5. The CDR3 protein is CASSLLAGAHEQFF. The CDR3 DNA is TGTGCCAGTAGTCTACTAGCGGGAGCCCATGAGCAGTTCTTC.

The chain links TRBV10-2 to TRBJ1-2, with D perhaps matching TRBD1 (6 bases). CDR1 and CDR2 (germline): WSHSY, SAAADI. The CDR3 totals 12 residues. Trimming took off 7 bases at V and 6 bases at J, with 12 bases between the two ends. The CDR3 coding sequence is TGCGCCAGCACGCAGGGGAAGGATGGCTACACCTTC. Protein: CASTQGKDGYTF.

The rearrangement joins TRBV6-4 to TRBJ2-3; 7 positions match TRBD2. With V trimmed by 5 bases and J by 6 bases, 8 bases remained unmatched. The CDR3 covers 14 residues. Germline CDR1 is MRHNA and CDR2 is SNTAGT. The CDR3 coding sequence is TGTGCCAGCAGTCTGGGCGGGAGTGCCGATACGCAGTATTTT. This sequence encodes CASSLGGSADTQYF.

V is TRBV29-1 and J is TRBJ2-7, with D tentatively TRBD2 (7 bases). The CDR3 has 12 amino acids. V lost 4 bases, J lost 4 bases, and 11 bases lay in between. CDR1 SQVTM and CDR2 ANQGSEA come from the germline V gene. The CDR3 spells CSVVKGGYEQYF. CDR3 DNA: TGCAGCGTTGTAAAGGGGGGGTACGAGCAGTACTTC.

The chain links TRBV27 to TRBJ1-6, with D possibly matching TRBD1 (6 bases). Germline V gives CDR1 MNHEY, CDR2 SMNVEV (reference sequence). Trimming left V 7 bases short and J 9 bases short, with 19 bases between. The CDR3 loop spans 15 amino acids. The CDR3 DNA reads TGTGCCAGCAAGGGGTGGGGGCAGATCAGTTCACCCCTCCACTTT. This sequence encodes CASKGWGQISSPLHF.

V gene TRBV5-1 combines with J gene TRBJ2-7, with 11 positions matching TRBD1. The trim removed 3 bases at V and 1 base at J, leaving 0 bases unmatched. The CDR3 covers 14 residues. Germline loops: CDR1 SGHRS, CDR2 YFSETQ. CDR3 DNA: TGCGCCAGCAGCTGGGACAGGGGGTCCTACGAGCAGTACTTC. This sequence encodes CASSWDRGSYEQYF.

The chain couples TRBV24-1 to TRBJ2-3, with 9 bases aligning to TRBD1. This CDR3 has 14 amino acids. Germline V gives CDR1 KGHDR, CDR2 SFDVKD. Trimming cost V 9 bases and J 1 base; bases outside gene matches: 4. CDR3 amino acids: CATARDRGTDTQYF. CDR3 sequence (DNA): TGTGCCACCGCTAGGGACAGGGGCACAGATACGCAGTATTTT.

The V and J genes are TRBV11-2 and TRBJ1-1; a possible D gene is TRBD1 (6 bases). Germline assignment: CDR1 SGHAT and CDR2 FQNNGV. The V and J ends lost 4 bases and 2 bases respectively, with 14 bases between them. This CDR3 contains 15 residues. The CDR3 DNA is TGTGCCAGCAGCTCACCGCGGACAGTCAACACTGAAGCTTTCTTT. As protein: CASSSPRTVNTEAFF.

This clone appeared a few times. The gene calls are TRBV6-5 and TRBJ1-5; D gene unclear. The V end lost 10 bases, the J end lost 2 bases, and 12 bases lay between the germline ends. The CDR3 length is 13 residues. In germline, CDR1 is MNHEY, CDR2 SVGAGI. The CDR3 reads CATEGSRNQPQHF. The CDR3 DNA sequence: TGTGCCACCGAGGGCAGCCGCAATCAGCCCCAGCATTTT.